The TCR beta chain described here comes from a study of CXCR3 chemokines and chemotherapy response in bladder cancer (dated by TCRdb to 2022 to 2024). Regarding the research as a whole: Whether chemotherapy response in human bladder cancer was predicted by intratumoral CXCR3 chemokine system activity was examined in the study.

Spanning cysteine to phenylalanine, the CDR3 consists of 14 amino acids. Of the read, only the CDR3 DNA is kept; its 42 bases are in frame from base 1. Sequences DFQATT (CDR1) and SNEGSKA (CDR2) are obtained from the germline V gene (reference sequence). Trimming takes 0 bases off V and 6 bases off J; junction bases not matched to a gene: 3. The library was generated by PCR. The data were produced on an Illumina HiSeq 2500. The public reads were reprocessed in TCRdb via fastp at Q25 and MiXCR, keeping in-frame beta chains. Under each unique CDR3 protein, matching rows form one entry showing the most common genes and DNA. Across this sample there are about 1,700 distinct CDR3 sequences, with approximately 21% seen only once. The ten largest clones add up to about a third of the sample. This clonotype showed up just once. It has no known antigen specificity. No base-level quality is on record; no much larger clone is a single base apart. One read alone is a weak basis.

The sample here was taken from a patient whose treatment included neoadjuvant chemotherapy. Rearrangement joined TRBV20-1 to TRBJ2-1, and 9 junctional nucleotides match TRBD2. This TCR came from a human donor with bladder cancer that did not respond to neoadjuvant chemotherapy. The CDR3 protein sequence reads: CSARDSGGLNEQFF. The nucleotides are TGCAGTGCTAGAGACAGCGGGGGGCTCAATGAGCAGTTCTTC.